This T cell receptor beta chain came from a study of blood T cell repertoires in COVID-19. Sequencing used immunoSEQ multiplex PCR; TCRdb keeps in-frame clones, though not all of them. The repertoire consists of 200,000 to 250,000 clones, with approximately 80% occurring once and the leading ten covering 6% to 9.5%. The CDR3 is 17 amino acids. V lost 0 bases and J lost 0, with 11 bases in between. The V gene's germline CDR1 is SGHNT and CDR2 YENEEA. The TCR sequence derives from a woman in her forties or fifties with acute or convalescent COVID-19. Source material: peripheral blood. V usage is TRBV11-3 and J usage is TRBJ2-2, with D perhaps TRBD2 (5 bases). The CDR3 is CASSLDVGGPNTGELFF. Here the CDR3 DNA reads TGTGCCAGCAGCTTAGATGTAGGAGGCCCGAACACCGGGGAGCTGTTTTTT. Full variable domain (remainder filled in from reference TRBV11-3 and TRBJ2-2): EAGVVQSPRYKIIEKKQPVAFWCNPISGHNTLYWYLQNLGQGPELLIRYENEEAVDDSQLPKDRFSAERLKGVDSTLKIQPAELGDSAVYLCASSLDVGGPNTGELFFGEGSRLTVL.